This T cell receptor (beta chain) appears in the sequencing data of a study of blood T cell repertoires in COVID-19. Study-wide context: PBMCs, B-cell-depleted T cells, or T cells provided the cDNA or gDNA that made up the material.

TCRdb's copy holds only in-frame clones and misses some; the assay was immunoSEQ multiplex PCR. The sample records roughly 350,000 clones, more than 70% being singletons. This CDR3 has 15 residues. Germline CDR1 reads SGHTA; CDR2 reads FQGNSA. Deletions cut 5 bases from V and 1 base from J, with 12 bases between. The receptor comes from a woman in her thirties with COVID-19, enrolled during active disease. V and J are TRBV7-2 and TRBJ1-3, with D possibly being TRBD1 (6 bases). The specimen sequenced was peripheral blood. CDR3 residues: CASSPQGYSGNTIYF. The CDR3, as DNA: TGTGCCAGCAGCCCACAGGGTTATTCTGGAAACACCATATATTTT.